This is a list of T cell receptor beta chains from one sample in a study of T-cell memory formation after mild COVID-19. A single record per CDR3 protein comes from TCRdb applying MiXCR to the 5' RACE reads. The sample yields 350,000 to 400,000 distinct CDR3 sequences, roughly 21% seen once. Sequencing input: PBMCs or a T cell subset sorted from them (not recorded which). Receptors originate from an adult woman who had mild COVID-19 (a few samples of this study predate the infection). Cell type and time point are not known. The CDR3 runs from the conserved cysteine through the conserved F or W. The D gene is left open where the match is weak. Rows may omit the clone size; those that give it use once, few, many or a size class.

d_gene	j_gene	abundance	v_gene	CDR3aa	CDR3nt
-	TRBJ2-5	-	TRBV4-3	CASSQGGAGETQYF	TGCGCCAGCAGCCAAGGAGGGGCCGGGGAGACCCAGTACTTC
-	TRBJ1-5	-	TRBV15	CAVADSRNQPQHF	TGTGCCGTAGCAGACAGTCGCAATCAGCCCCAGCATTTT
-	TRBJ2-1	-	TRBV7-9	CASSSSLRNEQFF	TGTGCCAGCAGCTCGAGTCTGAGGAATGAGCAGTTCTTC
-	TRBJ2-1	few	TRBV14	CASSQDSNAGLYNEQFF	TGTGCCAGCAGCCAAGATTCTAATGCGGGACTCTACAATGAGCAGTTCTTC
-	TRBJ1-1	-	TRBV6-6	CASSMTGRTEAFF	TGTGCCAGCAGCATGACAGGTAGAACTGAAGCTTTCTTT
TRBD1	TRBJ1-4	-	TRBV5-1	CASSWGGQGNEKLFF	TGCGCCAGCAGCTGGGGGGGACAGGGAAATGAAAAACTGTTTTTT
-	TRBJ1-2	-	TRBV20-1	CSAPDGYTF	TGCAGTGCCCCCGATGGCTACACCTTC
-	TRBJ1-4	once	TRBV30	CALLTATNEKLFF	TGTGCCTTACTGACAGCAACTAATGAAAAACTGTTTTTT
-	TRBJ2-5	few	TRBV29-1	CSGSRDVGRETQYF	TGCAGCGGTTCCCGGGACGTAGGACGGGAGACCCAGTACTTC
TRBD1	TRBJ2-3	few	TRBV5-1	CASSHGTGGLGDTQYF	TGCGCCAGCAGCCACGGGACAGGGGGCCTCGGAGATACGCAGTATTTT
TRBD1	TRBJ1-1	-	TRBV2	CASSEEGQQGLNTEAFF	TGTGCCAGCAGTGAAGAGGGACAGCAAGGCCTGAACACTGAAGCTTTCTTT
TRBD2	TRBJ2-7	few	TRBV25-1	CASSPPRLAGAGEQYF	TGTGCCAGCAGTCCGCCCCGACTAGCGGGAGCGGGCGAGCAGTACTTC
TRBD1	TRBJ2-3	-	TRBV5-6	CASSLYRGLAVTDTQYF	TGTGCCAGCAGCTTGTATAGGGGGCTCGCCGTCACAGATACGCAGTATTTT
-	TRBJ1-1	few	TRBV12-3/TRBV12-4	CASSTSARNTEAFF	TGTGCCAGCAGTACCTCCGCTAGGAACACTGAAGCTTTCTTT
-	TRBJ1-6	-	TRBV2	CASRTHGTPNSPLHF	TGTGCCAGCAGGACACATGGGACACCTAATTCACCCCTCCACTTT
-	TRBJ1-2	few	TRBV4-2	CASSQDNLGATGGPGYTF	TGTGCCAGCAGCCAAGATAATTTGGGGGCGACAGGCGGTCCTGGCTACACCTTC
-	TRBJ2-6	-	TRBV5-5	CASSPTGTEFNSGANVLTF	TGTGCCAGCAGCCCTACGGGAACAGAGTTTAACTCTGGGGCCAACGTCCTGACTTTC
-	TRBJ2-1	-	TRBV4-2	CASSYGDIDSYNEQFF	TGTGCCAGCAGCTATGGGGACATTGATTCCTACAATGAGCAGTTCTTC
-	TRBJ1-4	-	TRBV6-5	CASSYSIGLVEKLFF	TGTGCCAGCAGTTACTCGATCGGGCTAGTTGAAAAACTGTTTTTT
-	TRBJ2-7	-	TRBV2	CASSEGPVKYEQYF	TGTGCCAGCAGTGAAGGCCCCGTCAAATACGAGCAGTACTTC
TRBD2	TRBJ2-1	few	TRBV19	CASSASGLAFNEQFF	TGTGCCAGTAGTGCATCGGGACTAGCCTTCAATGAGCAGTTCTTC
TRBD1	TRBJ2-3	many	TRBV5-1	CASSSGQGLMDTQYF	TGCGCCAGCAGCTCGGGACAGGGGTTAATGGATACGCAGTATTTT
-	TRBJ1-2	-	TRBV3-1	CASSHVTGPYYGYTF	TGTGCCAGCAGCCATGTAACCGGGCCTTACTATGGCTACACCTTC
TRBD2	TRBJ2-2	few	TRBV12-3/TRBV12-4	CASSFRLAGRSSPANTGELFF	TGTGCCAGCAGTTTTAGGCTAGCGGGGAGATCCAGTCCCGCGAACACCGGGGAGCTGTTTTTT
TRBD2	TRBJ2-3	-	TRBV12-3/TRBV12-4	CASSRTSRTDTQYF	TGTGCCAGCAGCCGGACTAGTCGCACAGATACGCAGTATTTT
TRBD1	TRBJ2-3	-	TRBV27	CASSSTGVADTQYF	TGTGCCAGCAGTTCAACAGGGGTAGCAGATACGCAGTATTTT
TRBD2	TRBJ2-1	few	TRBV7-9	CASSRLGGRKDEQFF	TGTGCCAGCAGCCGACTTGGCGGGAGGAAGGATGAGCAGTTCTTC
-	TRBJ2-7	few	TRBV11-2	CASSLGRGGLNSYEQYF	TGTGCCAGCAGCCTCGGTAGGGGGGGGTTAAACTCCTACGAGCAGTACTTC
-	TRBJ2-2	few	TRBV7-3	CASSQGGPGELFF	TGTGCCAGCAGCCAAGGGGGTCCCGGGGAGCTGTTTTTT
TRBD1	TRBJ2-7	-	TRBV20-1	CSARPGQGGYEQYF	TGCAGTGCACGACCGGGACAGGGAGGGTACGAGCAGTACTTC
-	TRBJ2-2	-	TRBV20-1	CSARDKGRNTGELFF	TGCAGTGCTAGAGATAAGGGACGGAACACCGGGGAGCTGTTTTTT
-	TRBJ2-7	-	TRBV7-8	CASSLEVGATYEQYF	TGTGCCAGCAGCTTGGAGGTTGGGGCTACCTACGAGCAGTACTTC
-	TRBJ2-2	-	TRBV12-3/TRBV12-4	CASSLLPEESRPFGELFF	TGTGCCAGCAGTTTACTGCCCGAAGAGTCCAGGCCCTTCGGGGAGCTGTTTTTT
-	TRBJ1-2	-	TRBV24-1	CATSDSGTSRYGYTF	TGTGCCACCAGTGATTCCGGGACATCCCGCTATGGCTACACCTTC
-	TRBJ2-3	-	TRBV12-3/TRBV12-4	CASSFTGYTDTQYF	TGTGCCAGCAGTTTCACGGGGTATACAGATACGCAGTATTTT
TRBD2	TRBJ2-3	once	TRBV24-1	CATSDGGDHTDTQYF	TGTGCCACCAGTGATGGGGGGGACCACACAGATACGCAGTATTTT
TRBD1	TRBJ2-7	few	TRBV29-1	CSVGGQGLYEQYF	TGCAGCGTTGGGGGACAGGGTCTGTACGAGCAGTACTTC
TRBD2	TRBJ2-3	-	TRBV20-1	CSASALAGDTDTQYF	TGCAGTGCTAGTGCCCTAGCGGGAGACACAGATACGCAGTATTTT
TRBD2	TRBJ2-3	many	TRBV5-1	CASSPMTSSDTQYF	TGCGCCAGCAGCCCGATGACTAGCTCGGATACGCAGTATTTT
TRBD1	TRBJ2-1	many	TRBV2	CASRPGQGMWFF	TGTGCCAGCAGGCCAGGACAGGGTATGTGGTTCTTC
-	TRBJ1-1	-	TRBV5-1	CASSIGNTEAFF	TGTGCCAGTAGTATCGGGAACACTGAAGCTTTCTTT
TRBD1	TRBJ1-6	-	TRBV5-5	CASSTGQPYNSPLHF	TGTGCCAGCAGCACGGGACAGCCCTATAATTCACCCCTCCACTTT
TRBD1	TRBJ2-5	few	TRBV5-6	CASSPDRRRTQYF	TGTGCCAGCAGCCCGGACAGGCGGAGAACCCAGTACTTC
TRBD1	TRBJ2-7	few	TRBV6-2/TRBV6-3	CASSTPGRGYLEQYF	TGTGCCAGCAGTACTCCGGGCAGGGGGTATCTCGAGCAGTACTTC
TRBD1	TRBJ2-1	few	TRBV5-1	CASSLDGQGGHNEQFF	TGCGCCAGCAGCTTGGATGGACAGGGAGGACACAATGAGCAGTTCTTC
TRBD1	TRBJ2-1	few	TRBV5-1	CASRKQGAADEQFF	TGCGCCAGCAGAAAACAGGGGGCTGCCGATGAGCAGTTCTTC